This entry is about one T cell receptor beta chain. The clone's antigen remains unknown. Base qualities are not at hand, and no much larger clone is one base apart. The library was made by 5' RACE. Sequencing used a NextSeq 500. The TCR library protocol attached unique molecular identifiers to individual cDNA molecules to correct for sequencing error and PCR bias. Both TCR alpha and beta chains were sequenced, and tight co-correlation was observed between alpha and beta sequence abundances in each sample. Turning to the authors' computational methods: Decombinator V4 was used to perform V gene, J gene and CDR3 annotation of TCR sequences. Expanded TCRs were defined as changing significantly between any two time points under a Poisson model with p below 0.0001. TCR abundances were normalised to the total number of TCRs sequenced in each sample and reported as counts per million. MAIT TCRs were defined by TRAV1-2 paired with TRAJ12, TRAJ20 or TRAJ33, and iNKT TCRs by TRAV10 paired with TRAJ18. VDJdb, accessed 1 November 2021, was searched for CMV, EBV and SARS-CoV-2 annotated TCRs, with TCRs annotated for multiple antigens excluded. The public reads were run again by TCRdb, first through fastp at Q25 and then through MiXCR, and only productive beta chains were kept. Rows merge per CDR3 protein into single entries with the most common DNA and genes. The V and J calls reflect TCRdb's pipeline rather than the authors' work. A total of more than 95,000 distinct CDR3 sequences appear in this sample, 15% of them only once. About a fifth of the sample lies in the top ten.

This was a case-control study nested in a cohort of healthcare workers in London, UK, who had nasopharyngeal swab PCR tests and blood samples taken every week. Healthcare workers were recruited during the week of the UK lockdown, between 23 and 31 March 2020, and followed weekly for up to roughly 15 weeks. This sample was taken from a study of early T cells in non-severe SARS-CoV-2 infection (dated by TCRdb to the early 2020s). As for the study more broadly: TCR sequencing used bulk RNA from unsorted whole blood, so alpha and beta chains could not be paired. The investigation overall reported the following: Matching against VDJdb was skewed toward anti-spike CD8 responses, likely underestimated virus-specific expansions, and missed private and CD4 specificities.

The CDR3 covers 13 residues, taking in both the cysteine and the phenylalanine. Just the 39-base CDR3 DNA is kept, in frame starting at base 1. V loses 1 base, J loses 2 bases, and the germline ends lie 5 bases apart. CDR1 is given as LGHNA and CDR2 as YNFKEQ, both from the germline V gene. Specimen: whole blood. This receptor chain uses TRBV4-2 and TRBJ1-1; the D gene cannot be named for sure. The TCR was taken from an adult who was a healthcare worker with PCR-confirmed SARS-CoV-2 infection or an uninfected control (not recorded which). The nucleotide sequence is TGTGCCAGCAGCCAAGTCATCAACACTGAAGCTTTCTTT. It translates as CASSQVINTEAFF.